This T cell receptor beta chain was profiled in a study of T cells in Graves' hyperthyroidism and ophthalmopathy. 10 ml fresh peripheral blood yielded the PBMCs. V lost 5 bases and J lost 7, with 12 bases in between. Germline CDR1 and CDR2: SEHNR and FQNEAQ (reference sequence). The CDR3 consists of 13 residues. TCR beta CDR3 regions were amplified from RNA transcripts. Carried out on the TCR CDR3, a first-round RT-PCR used the HTBI primer set. TCRdb passed the multiplex PCR reads through MiXCR, listing each CDR3 protein once. The sample holds 400,000 or so distinct CDR3 sequences, over 11% seen once. The sequence derives from a man over 45 with Graves' ophthalmopathy. The genes are TRBV7-9 and TRBJ2-1; D is unclear. Sequencing was carried out using blood. The CDR3 DNA follows: TGTGCCAGCAGCGATCAATCGCCAAATGAGCAGTTCTTC. Translating it yields CASSDQSPNEQFF. Full variable domain (remainder filled in from reference TRBV7-9 and TRBJ2-1): DTGVSQNPRHKITKRGQNVTFRCDPISEHNRLYWYRQTLGQGPEFLTYFQNEAQLEKSRLLSDRFSAERPKGSFSTLEIQRTEQGDSAMYLCASSDQSPNEQFFGPGTRLTVL.